The 4 T cell receptor beta chains below were found in one sample sequenced in a study of blood T cells in healthy people across ages (dated by TCRdb to 2013 to 2016). To prepare the library, 5' RACE was applied. Sequencing was performed on an Illumina HiSeq 2500. A second PCR of roughly 7 to 11 cycles was performed with a sample-barcoded 5' primer and a J-beta primer mix. The public sequencing data were trimmed at Q25 with fastp and processed into clonotypes with MiXCR by TCRdb, which kept only in-frame beta chains. CDR3 protein duplicates are merged, each entry listing the most common genes and DNA. Recorded for this sample are around 1,600,000 distinct CDR3 sequences; approximately 43% of them occurred a single time. Of the sample, roughly 3.7% falls within the top ten clones. The sample comprised blood. The origin of the receptors is a woman aged 18-30 years in good health.

The genes are TRBV29-1 and TRBJ2-7; 7 nucleotides agree with TRBD2. The better agreement between TRBJ2-5 and the DNA end casts doubt on the J call. This CDR3 has 13 residues. Per the germline V gene, CDR1 is SQVTM and CDR2 is ANQGSEA. This CDR3 reads CSVGAGEAKTQYF. The CDR3 bases are TGCAGCGTTGGGGCGGGAGAGGCAAAGACCCAGTACTTC.

The chain joins TRBV3-1 to TRBJ2-1, with 11 positions matching TRBD2. The CDR3 consists of 20 residues. With 4 bases clipped from V and 4 bases from J, the junction kept 18 bases outside the gene matches. Germline CDR1 and CDR2: LGHDT and YNNKEL (reference sequence). The CDR3 loop is CASSLRTTSGTRRPYNEQFF. CDR3 nucleotide sequence: TGTGCCAGCAGCCTCCGAACGACTAGCGGGACGCGGCGCCCTTACAATGAGCAGTTCTTC.

This clonotype was seen just once. Compared with germline, one end of the junction differs, possibly owing to a read error. The rearrangement uses TRBV10-3 and TRBJ2-1, with 9 bases aligning to TRBD1. The tail of the sequence fits TRBJ2-7 better, so the J call may be wrong. Germline CDR1 ENHRY, CDR2 SYGVKD. The CDR3 covers 13 residues. As DNA, the CDR3 is TGTGCTATCAAGGGACAGGGAAGGGATGAGCAGTACTTC. Its translation: CAIKGQGRDEQYF.

This clonotype was picked up a small number of times. The chain carries TRBV20-1 and TRBJ1-2, with 9 bases matching TRBD1. Unmatched junction bases numbered 5, after V lost 6 bases and J lost 6 bases. This CDR3 has 12 residues. Per the germline V gene, CDR1 is DFQATT and CDR2 is SNEGSKA (reference sequence). This chain's CDR3 is CSARQGGHGYTF. In DNA form, the CDR3 reads TGCAGTGCAAGACAGGGGGGCCATGGCTACACCTTC.